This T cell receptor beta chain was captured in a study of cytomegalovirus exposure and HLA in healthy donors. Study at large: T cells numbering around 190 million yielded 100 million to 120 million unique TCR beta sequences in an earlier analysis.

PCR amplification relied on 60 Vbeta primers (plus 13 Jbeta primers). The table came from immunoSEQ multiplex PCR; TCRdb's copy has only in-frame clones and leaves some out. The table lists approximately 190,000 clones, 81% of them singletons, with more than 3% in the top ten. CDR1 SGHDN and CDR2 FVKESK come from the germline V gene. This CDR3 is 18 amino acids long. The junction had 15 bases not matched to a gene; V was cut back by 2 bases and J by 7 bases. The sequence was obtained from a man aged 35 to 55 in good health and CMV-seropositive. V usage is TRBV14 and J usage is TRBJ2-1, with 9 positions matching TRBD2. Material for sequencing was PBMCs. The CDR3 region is CASSQSRGRTSEMNEQFF. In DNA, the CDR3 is TGTGCCAGCAGCCAAAGCCGCGGACGGACTAGCGAAATGAATGAGCAGTTCTTC.